The source of this T cell receptor (beta chain) is a study of graft-versus-host responses after intestinal transplantation. This CDR3 spans 13 amino acids. V was trimmed by 8 bases and J by 0 bases, leaving 10 bases between them. Looked up from germline, CDR1 is MNHEY and CDR2 is SMNVEV (reference sequence). Dividing CFSE-low CD3+CD4+ and CD3+CD8+ responders were isolated by sorting after the reaction. Only in-frame clones appear in the TCRdb table, and some are missing; sequencing was by immunoSEQ multiplex PCR. The repertoire includes roughly 18,000 clones, 38% of them detected once, and about 0.99% sits in the top ten.

This receptor was identified in a human patient who received an intestinal transplant. Here the sequenced sample was alloreactive CD4+ T cells from a mixed lymphocyte reaction culture, taken before intestinal transplant. The subset denotes: CFSE-low proliferating T cells sorted from approximately six-day pre-transplant mixed lymphocyte reaction (GvH or HvG direction). The V gene is TRBV27, the J gene TRBJ1-1, with TRBD1 as a possible D gene (6 bases). This chain's CDR3 is CASGRGLNTEAFF. CDR3 nucleotides: TGTGCCAGCGGGCGGGGGCTGAACACTGAAGCTTTCTTT.